These 26 T cell receptor beta chains originate from one sample sequenced in a study of siplizumab effects on memory and regulatory T cells. Profiling relied on immunoSEQ multiplex PCR, and the TCRdb table lists in-frame clones only, not all of them. In the table there are some 100,000 clones, about 96% of which are singletons. Sample: naive CD4+ T cells sorted from blood. These TCRs come from a human donor in good health.

The chain employs TRBV11-2 and TRBJ1-5; D not resolved. The germline CDR1 and CDR2 sequences are SGHAT and FQNNGV. The CDR3 loop spans 13 amino acids. V dropped 3 bases and J dropped 4 bases, with 7 bases sitting between them. The CDR3 bases are TGTGCCAGCAGCTTTTTCGGGAATCAGCCCCAGCATTTT. This gives the protein CASSFFGNQPQHF.

This chain connects TRBV19 to TRBJ1-2; 8 positions agree with TRBD1. The CDR3 is 14 amino acids. Germline assignment: CDR1 LNHDA and CDR2 SQIVND (reference sequence). With V trimmed by 4 bases and J by 0 bases, 1 base remained unmatched. Here the CDR3 reads CASSRTGTNYGYTF. The DNA of the CDR3 is TGTGCCAGTAGTAGGACAGGGACTAACTATGGCTACACCTTC.

The V call is TRBV5-4, the J call TRBJ2-7; the D gene is possibly TRBD2 (6 bases). This CDR3 contains 14 residues. The V gene's germline CDR1 is SGHNT and CDR2 YYREEE (reference sequence). Trimming cost V 4 bases and J 2 bases, with 13 bases left between them. Written as DNA, the CDR3 is TGTGCCAGCAGCAAGGAGGGGCGCCCCTACGAGCAGTACTTC. Its protein is CASSKEGRPYEQYF. The full variable domain, in which reference TRBV5-4 and TRBJ2-7 provide the parts outside the CDR3, is ETGVTQSPTHLIKTRGQQVTLRCSSQSGHNTVSWYQQALGQGPQFIFQYYREEENGRGNFPPRFSGLQFPNYSSELNVNALELDDSALYLCASSKEGRPYEQYFGPGTRLTVT.

This clone came up once. The chain carries TRBV7-3 and TRBJ2-4; D perhaps matches TRBD1 (5 bases). Germline V lookup: CDR1 SGHTA, CDR2 FQGTGA. Trimming took 1 base from V and 8 from J, leaving 9 bases between them. CDR3 length: 13 residues. The CDR3 reads CASSLRQFDIQYF. The CDR3 region has the DNA TGTGCCAGCAGCTTAAGACAGTTTGACATTCAGTACTTC.

This rearrangement joins TRBV27 to TRBJ1-2; TRBD1 aligns across 7 bases. The CDR3 is 16 amino acids. Losses at the gene ends were 5 bases for V and 9 bases for J; bases not matched to a gene: 18. Germline loops: CDR1 MNHEY, CDR2 SMNVEV (reference sequence). In nucleotides, the CDR3 is TGTGCCAGCAGTGATTTGATTGACAGGGATGGGTTACGCTACACCTTC. This gives the protein CASSDLIDRDGLRYTF.

The gene calls are TRBV28 and TRBJ2-3; a possible D gene is TRBD1 (6 bases). The CDR3 has 15 amino acids. The V end was cut by 9 bases, the J end by 2 bases, with 18 bases between. Germline CDR1 reads MDHEN; CDR2 reads SYDVKM. The CDR3 region has the DNA TGTGCCAGTCGAGGGCCGGACAGTTTCACAGATACGCAGTATTTT. Its protein product is CASRGPDSFTDTQYF.

The chain joins TRBV9 to TRBJ2-3, with TRBD1 as a possible D gene (5 bases). The germline V gene has CDR1 SGDLS and CDR2 YYNGEE. V lost 0 bases and J 6 bases, leaving 11 bases between the germline ends. There are 14 residues in the CDR3. The CDR3: CASSVVDNGDTQYF. The CDR3 DNA follows: TGTGCCAGCAGCGTAGTGGACAACGGGGATACGCAGTATTTT.

The CDR3 coding sequence is TGTGCCATCACACATGGACAGGACTATGGCTACACCTTC. Protein: CAITHGQDYGYTF. The rearrangement joins TRBV11-2 to TRBJ1-2, with TRBD1 identical over 7 bases. CDR3 length: 13 amino acids. V dropped 10 bases and J dropped 3; count of bases not matched to a gene: 8. Germline values: CDR1 SGHAT, CDR2 FQNNGV.

This chain links TRBV7-9 with TRBJ2-3; 8 nucleotides match TRBD2. With 1 base clipped from V and 3 bases from J, the junction kept 3 bases outside the gene matches. The germline gives CDR1 SEHNR, CDR2 FQNEAQ (reference sequence). CDR3 size: 15 residues. The CDR3 spells CASSLDGTRTDTQYF. In nucleotides, the CDR3 is TGTGCCAGCAGCTTAGATGGGACTAGGACAGATACGCAGTATTTT.

The chain carries TRBV5-4 and TRBJ1-3, with D tentatively TRBD1 (5 bases). V was pared by 5 bases and J by 1 base, with 19 bases between. CDR1 and CDR2 from the germline V gene are SGHNT and YYREEE (reference sequence). This CDR3 region has 17 residues. The CDR3 spells CASSSPPGGVSGNTIYF. Here the CDR3 DNA reads TGTGCCAGCAGTTCTCCTCCGGGGGGAGTATCTGGAAACACCATATATTTT. The full variable domain, with the rest looked up from reference TRBV5-4 and TRBJ1-3, is ETGVTQSPTHLIKTRGQQVTLRCSSQSGHNTVSWYQQALGQGPQFIFQYYREEENGRGNFPPRFSGLQFPNYSSELNVNALELDDSALYLCASSSPPGGVSGNTIYFGEGSWLTVV.

The chain employs TRBV28 and TRBJ1-1; D is perhaps TRBD1 (5 bases). The CDR3 has 16 residues. V was pared by 3 bases and J by 0 bases, with 14 bases between. Germline V gene lookup returns CDR1 MDHEN and CDR2 SYDVKM. CDR3 amino acids: CASSFGSLGVNTEAFF. CDR3 coding DNA: TGTGCCAGCAGTTTTGGAAGCCTAGGGGTGAACACTGAAGCTTTCTTT.

The chain uses TRBV2 and TRBJ2-3; D is uncertain. This CDR3 is 15 amino acids long. Deletions cut 4 bases from V and 1 base from J, with 12 bases between. Germline lookup yields CDR1 SNHLY and CDR2 FYNNEI. CDR3 sequence reads: CASSVMRGGTDTQYF. The CDR3 nucleotides read TGTGCCAGCAGTGTAATGCGTGGTGGCACAGATACGCAGTATTTT.

In this sample, this clone turned up once. The chain employs TRBV27 and TRBJ1-2; unclear D gene. The germline V gene has CDR1 MNHEY and CDR2 SMNVEV (reference sequence). This CDR3 is built from 16 residues. The V and J ends lost 5 bases and 3 bases respectively, with 19 bases between them. The DNA for the CDR3 is TGTGCCAGCAGTCCCCACGAGGCCAATTCTTACTATGGCTACACCTTC. This codes for CASSPHEANSYYGYTF.

V and J are TRBV6-1 and TRBJ1-6; D is unresolved. The V end lost 6 bases, the J end lost 0 bases, and 9 bases lay between the germline ends. The CDR3 is 15 residues long. Looked up from germline, CDR1 is MNHNS and CDR2 is SASEGT. The CDR3 loop reads CASSTQSSYNSPLHF. The CDR3 DNA reads as TGTGCCAGCAGCACCCAGAGCTCCTATAATTCACCCCTCCACTTT.

The CDR3 DNA follows: TGCGCCAAAGGGGGACGTCCTAGCACAGATACGCAGTATTTT. As protein: CAKGGRPSTDTQYF. J is TRBJ2-3 and V is TRBV10-1; tentatively, D is TRBD1 (6 bases). Germline V CDR1 and CDR2: WNHNN, SYGVQD (reference sequence). Trimming removed 10 bases at V and 0 bases at J, with 14 bases between. The length of the CDR3 is 14 residues.

V gene TRBV18 combines with J gene TRBJ1-1; D is perhaps TRBD1 (6 bases). Germline V lookup: CDR1 KGHSH, CDR2 LQKENI. Trimming stripped 6 bases from V and 11 bases from J, with 22 bases between. The CDR3 has 14 amino acids. The CDR3 loop reads CASSPTGQTFFAFF. In DNA form, the CDR3 reads TGTGCCAGCTCCCCGACAGGACAGACGTTTTTTGCTTTCTTT. Based on the CDR3 plus reference TRBV18 and TRBJ1-1, the full variable domain is NAGVMQNPRHLVRRRGQEARLRCSPMKGHSHVYWYRQLPEEGLKFMVYLQKENIIDESGMPKERFSAEFPKEGPSILRIQQVVRGDSAAYFCASSPTGQTFFAFFGQGTRLTVV.

The J gene is TRBJ2-7, the V gene TRBV5-1, with 9 positions matching TRBD2. This CDR3 spans 14 amino acids. Germline V CDR1 and CDR2: SGHRS, YFSETQ. J was trimmed by 7 bases and V by 2 bases; bases with no gene match: 7. The CDR3 is CASSFTSGSVEQYF. CDR3 coding DNA: TGCGCCAGCAGCTTCACTAGCGGGTCTGTTGAGCAGTACTTC.

The rearrangement uses TRBV19 and TRBJ2-5; 11 bases agree with TRBD2. This CDR3 comprises 16 residues. Germline CDR1 is LNHDA and CDR2 is SQIVND (reference sequence). The CDR3 protein is CVKALAGGEKWETQYF. DNA of the CDR3: TGTGTCAAAGCCCTAGCGGGGGGCGAAAAATGGGAGACCCAGTACTTC.

V gene TRBV7-6 combines with J gene TRBJ2-2; TRBD2 aligns across 10 bases. CDR1 and CDR2 from the germline V gene are SGHVS and FNYEAQ. This CDR3 has 17 residues. V trimming: 5 bases; J trimming: 6 bases; junction bases outside the gene matches: 12. The CDR3 coding sequence is TGTGCCAGCAGCCCCCTCTTTAGCGGGGGGTCCCCCGGGGAGCTGTTTTTT. Its translation: CASSPLFSGGSPGELFF.

Here the CDR3 reads CATSRVTGGYNEQFF. The CDR3 region has the DNA TGTGCCACCAGCAGAGTCACAGGAGGCTACAATGAGCAGTTCTTC. This chain connects TRBV15 to TRBJ2-1; D could derive from TRBD1 or TRBD2 (5 bases each). The germline V gene encodes CDR1 LNHNV and CDR2 YYDKDF (reference sequence). V was clipped by 1 base and J by 3 bases, with 10 bases between them. The CDR3 covers 15 residues.

The chain carries TRBV5-4 and TRBJ1-2; 7 positions agree with TRBD1. The V gene end was trimmed by 5 bases and the J gene end by 3 bases; junction bases not matched to a gene: 4. From germline, CDR1 is SGHNT and CDR2 YYREEE (reference sequence). The CDR3 contains 13 residues. Here the CDR3 reads CASRSQGYYGYTF. The CDR3 DNA is TGTGCCAGCAGGTCACAGGGGTACTATGGCTACACCTTC.

In DNA, the CDR3 is TGTGCCATCAGTGAAGACAAATCGAACACTGAAGCTTTCTTT. This encodes CAISEDKSNTEAFF. The genes are TRBV10-3 and TRBJ1-1; D gene ambiguous. The CDR3 is 14 residues long. The V end lost 3 bases, the J end lost 1 base, and 9 bases lay between the germline ends. Per the germline V gene, CDR1 is ENHRY and CDR2 is SYGVKD.

The rearrangement joins TRBV6-5 to TRBJ2-6; the D is unclear. This CDR3 has 15 amino acids. Deletions cut 7 bases from V and 0 bases from J, with 10 bases between. CDR1 and CDR2 (germline): MNHEY, SVGAGI. DNA for the CDR3: TGTGCCAGCAAGGGCGGATACTCTGGGGCCAACGTCCTGACTTTC. As protein: CASKGGYSGANVLTF.

CDR3 in amino acids: CASSPRLNTIYF. DNA of the CDR3: TGTGCCAGCAGCCCCAGATTAAACACCATATATTTT. The rearrangement joins TRBV7-9 to TRBJ1-3; D uncertain. The CDR3 has 12 residues. V was cut by 5 bases and J by 6 bases, with 8 bases left in between. Germline CDR1 and CDR2: SEHNR and FQNEAQ (reference sequence).

The chain has TRBV6-1 and TRBJ1-1; D is undetermined. This CDR3 has 14 residues. The V end was cut by 2 bases, the J end by 1 base, with 8 bases between. Germline CDR1 MNHNS, CDR2 SASEGT. For the CDR3, the DNA is TGTGCCAGCAGTGAACTCCGGTCGAACACTGAAGCTTTCTTT. As protein: CASSELRSNTEAFF.

Written as DNA, the CDR3 is TGTGCCAGCAGAGGACAGGACCTCACGTATTCCTACACAGATACGCAGTATTTT. Residues: CASRGQDLTYSYTDTQYF. The chain employs TRBV7-2 and TRBJ2-3, with 7 bases lining up with TRBD1. CDR3 size: 18 residues. Germline V gene lookup returns CDR1 SGHTA and CDR2 FQGNSA. Trimming took 6 bases from V and 2 from J; bases not matched to a gene: 17.